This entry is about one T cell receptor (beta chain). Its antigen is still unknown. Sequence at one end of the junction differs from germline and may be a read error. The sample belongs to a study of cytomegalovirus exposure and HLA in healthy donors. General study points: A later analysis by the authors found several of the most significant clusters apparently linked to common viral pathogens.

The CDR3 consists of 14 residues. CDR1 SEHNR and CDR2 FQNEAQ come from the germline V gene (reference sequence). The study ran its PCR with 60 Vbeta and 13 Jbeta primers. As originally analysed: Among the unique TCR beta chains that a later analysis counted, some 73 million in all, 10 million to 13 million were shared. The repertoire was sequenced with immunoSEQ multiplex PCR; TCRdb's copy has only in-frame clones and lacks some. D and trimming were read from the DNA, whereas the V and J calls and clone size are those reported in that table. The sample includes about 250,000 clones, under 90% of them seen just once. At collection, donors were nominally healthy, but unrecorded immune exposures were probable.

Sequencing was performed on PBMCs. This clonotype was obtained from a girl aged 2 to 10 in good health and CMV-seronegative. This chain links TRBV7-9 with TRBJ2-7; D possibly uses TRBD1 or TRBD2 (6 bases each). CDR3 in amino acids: CSSSLGGLAYEQYF. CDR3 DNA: TGTTCCAGCAGCTTAGGGGGACTCGCCTACGAGCAGTACTTC.